These T cell receptor beta chains were read from a single sample in a study of blood T cell repertoires in COVID-19. The repertoire was sequenced with immunoSEQ multiplex PCR; TCRdb's copy has only in-frame clones and lacks some. In the table there are under 300,000 clones, roughly 90% of which are singletons. The sequenced sample consisted of PBMCs or T cells enriched from blood (not recorded which). These receptors were taken from a woman aged 25 to 39 who had recovered from COVID-19. Each CDR3 is given with its conserved first and last residue. A D gene is named only where the DNA matches it firmly. Expanded clones get a size class; other rows say once, few or many, or leave the size out.

>NA|TRBD1|14|TRBJ1-3|TRBV7-9
CASSLDRDGNTIYF
TGTGCCAGCAGCCTGGACAGGGATGGAAACACCATATATTTT
>NA|NA|15|TRBJ1-1|TRBV7-3
CASSRSGGSGTEAFF
TGTGCCAGCAGCCGCTCCGGGGGTTCAGGCACTGAAGCTTTCTTT
>NA|NA|16|TRBJ2-7|TRBV28
CASTSLQAGISYEQYF
TGTGCCAGCACCTCCTTGCAGGCGGGGATTTCCTACGAGCAGTACTTC
>NA|NA|16|TRBJ1-4|TRBV5-1
CASSLAGLATNEKLFF
TGCGCCAGCAGCTTGGCAGGACTTGCAACTAATGAAAAACTGTTTTTT
>NA|NA|13|TRBJ1-5|TRBV5-5
CASRQRIDQPQHF
TGTGCCAGCAGGCAGAGGATTGATCAGCCCCAGCATTTT
>NA|TRBD2|17|TRBJ2-1|TRBV13
CASSHRLAGGSYNEQFF
TGTGCCAGCAGCCATAGACTAGCGGGGGGCTCCTACAATGAGCAGTTCTTC
>few|NA|13|TRBJ1-6|TRBV19
CASSLGGRSPLHF
TGTGCCAGTAGTCTTGGGGGCAGGTCACCCCTCCACTTT
>NA|TRBD1|18|TRBJ1-6|TRBV7-9
CASSLATGTGTYNSPLHF
TGTGCCAGCAGCTTAGCTACCGGGACAGGGACATATAATTCACCCCTCCACTTT
>NA|NA|13|TRBJ1-5|TRBV28
CATLDYSNQPQHF
TGTGCCACCCTAGACTATAGCAATCAGCCCCAGCATTTT
>NA|TRBD1|16|TRBJ2-2|TRBV9
CASSSQMGTASGELFF
TGTGCCAGCAGCTCACAGATGGGGACAGCCTCAGGGGAGCTGTTTTTT
>NA|NA|14|TRBJ2-7|TRBV28
CASSFLGRTYEQYF
TGTGCCAGCAGTTTTTTGGGGAGGACCTACGAGCAGTACTTC
>once|NA|15|TRBJ1-1|TRBV18
CASSRPLLRNTEAFF
TGTGCCAGCTCACGTCCCTTGCTGAGGAACACTGAAGCTTTCTTT
>NA|NA|14|TRBJ2-7|TRBV2
CASSDFPRLSEQYF
TGTGCCAGCAGTGATTTTCCTAGGCTGAGCGAGCAGTACTTC
>NA|NA|17|TRBJ1-2|TRBV5-1
CASSLFFEGEGNYGYTF
TGCGCCAGCAGCTTATTTTTTGAGGGTGAAGGTAACTATGGCTACACCTTC
>few|NA|13|TRBJ1-1|TRBV6-5
CASSRLVDTEAFF
TGTGCCAGCAGCAGACTGGTGGACACTGAAGCTTTCTTT
>NA|TRBD1|14|TRBJ1-4|TRBV28
CASSPGTGGWDLFF
TGTGCCAGCAGTCCGGGGACAGGGGGTTGGGATCTGTTTTTT
>once|TRBD2|19|TRBJ2-3|TRBV10-3
CATKILGTLAGEATDTQYF
TGTGCCACCAAAATCTTGGGAACACTAGCGGGGGAGGCCACAGATACGCAGTATTTT
>NA|TRBD1|17|TRBJ1-2|TRBV15
CATRRRQGRNPDYGYTF
TGTGCCACCAGGAGGCGACAGGGAAGGAATCCGGACTATGGCTACACCTTC
>once|NA|13|TRBJ1-5|TRBV2
CASRRENNQPQHF
TGTGCCAGCAGGCGGGAAAACAATCAGCCCCAGCATTTT
>once|TRBD2|15|TRBJ2-1|TRBV15
CATSTLAGGGSAQFF
TGTGCCACCAGCACCCTAGCGGGAGGGGGTTCAGCGCAGTTCTTC
>NA|TRBD2|18|TRBJ2-1|TRBV19
CASSIASWSSGEPAKQFF
TGTGCCAGTAGTATAGCCTCGTGGTCTAGCGGGGAGCCCGCCAAGCAGTTCTTC
>NA|NA|15|TRBJ1-1|TRBV28
CASSPFREGDTEAFF
TGTGCCAGCAGTCCTTTCAGGGAGGGAGACACTGAAGCTTTCTTT
>NA|NA|13|TRBJ1-1|TRBV2
CASSVRGNTEAFF
TGTGCCAGCAGTGTAAGGGGTAACACTGAAGCTTTCTTT
>NA|TRBD2|15|TRBJ2-3|TRBV7-3
CASSRTSGGTDTQYF
TGTGCCAGCAGCCGTACTAGCGGGGGGACAGATACGCAGTATTTT
>NA|NA|15|TRBJ1-2|TRBV5-8
CASSPLWEVWRGYTF
TGTGCCAGCAGCCCGCTATGGGAGGTTTGGCGCGGCTACACCTTC
>NA|TRBD2|14|TRBJ2-7|TRBV6-1
CASSEEAGGYEQYF
TGTGCCAGCAGTGAGGAAGCGGGAGGGTATGAGCAGTACTTC
>NA|NA|12|TRBJ1-4|TRBV30
CAWGQNNEKLFF
TGTGCCTGGGGACAGAATAATGAAAAACTGTTTTTT
>NA|NA|14|TRBJ2-7|TRBV9
CASSGASNSYEQYF
TGTGCCAGCAGCGGGGCCAGTAACTCCTACGAGCAGTACTTC
>NA|NA|14|TRBJ1-2|TRBV9
CASSANSGFGGYTF
TGTGCCAGCAGCGCCAATTCAGGGTTCGGAGGCTACACCTTC
>NA|NA|15|TRBJ1-5|TRBV4-3
CASSQDRYSNQPQHF
TGCGCCAGCAGCCAAGACCGCTATAGCAATCAGCCCCAGCATTTT
>NA|TRBD1|16|TRBJ1-1|TRBV4-1
CASSHRGTGADTEAFF
TGCGCCAGCAGCCATCGCGGGACAGGCGCTGACACTGAAGCTTTCTTT
>NA|TRBD1|12|TRBJ1-2|TRBV5-1
CASSWQGGGYTF
TGCGCCAGCAGCTGGCAGGGGGGCGGCTACACCTTC
>NA|NA|15|TRBJ2-7|TRBV4-1
CASSQDPRGIEEQYF
TGCGCCAGCAGCCAAGATCCACGAGGGATCGAGGAGCAGTACTTC
>NA|NA|19|TRBJ1-1|TRBV9
CASSVNPGGGSPMNTEAFF
TGTGCCAGCAGCGTAAATCCCGGTGGGGGCAGTCCCATGAACACTGAAGCTTTCTTT
>NA|NA|14|TRBJ2-1|TRBV7-9
CASSSRDSYNEQFF
TGTGCCAGCAGCTCCCGGGACTCCTACAATGAGCAGTTCTTC
>NA|TRBD1|19|TRBJ1-5|TRBV28
CASSLPPGQGAGNNQPQHF
TGTGCCAGCAGCCTACCCCCGGGACAGGGGGCGGGGAACAATCAGCCCCAGCATTTT
>NA|NA|13|TRBJ1-2|TRBV5-4
CASSLWGRTGYTF
TGTGCCAGCAGCTTGTGGGGGCGGACTGGCTACACCTTC
>NA|NA|14|TRBJ1-5|TRBV4-1
CASTHSQGNQPQHF
TGCGCCAGCACCCATTCACAGGGAAATCAGCCCCAGCATTTT
>NA|TRBD1|15|TRBJ1-1|TRBV27
CASSPWDRGDTEAFF
TGTGCCAGCAGCCCTTGGGACAGGGGGGACACTGAAGCTTTCTTT
>NA|TRBD2|14|TRBJ2-3|TRBV29-1
CSVLSGASTDTQYF
TGCAGCGTTCTAAGCGGGGCTAGCACAGATACGCAGTATTTT
>NA|NA|15|TRBJ2-1|TRBV18
CASSENRADYNEQFF
TGTGCCAGCTCCGAGAACAGGGCCGACTACAATGAGCAGTTCTTC
>NA|TRBD1|16|TRBJ2-5|TRBV27
CASSSLGQGFQETQYF
TGTGCCAGCAGCTCCCTCGGACAGGGGTTTCAAGAGACCCAGTACTTC
>NA|TRBD2|18|TRBJ2-3|TRBV14
CASSQELLAGGSTDTQYF
TGTGCCAGCAGCCAAGAATTACTAGCGGGAGGCAGCACAGATACGCAGTATTTT
>NA|NA|15|TRBJ1-2|TRBV7-9
CASSRSGAGNYGYTF
TGTGCCAGCAGCCGAAGCGGGGCGGGTAACTATGGCTACACCTTC
>NA|TRBD2|15|TRBJ2-2|TRBV5-4
CASSAGTSNSGELFF
TGTGCCAGCAGCGCGGGGACTAGTAATTCCGGGGAGCTGTTTTTT
>NA|TRBD1|13|TRBJ2-7|TRBV18
CASSRDRGYEQYF
TGTGCCAGCTCGAGGGACAGGGGCTACGAGCAGTACTTC
>NA|NA|14|TRBJ1-2|TRBV28
CASSLNLEQGRYTF
TGTGCCAGCAGCCTCAATCTGGAACAGGGACGCTACACCTTC
>NA|NA|16|TRBJ2-6|TRBV14
CASSLNSLPGANVLTF
TGTGCCAGTTCCTTAAACAGCCTTCCTGGGGCCAACGTCCTGACTTTC
>NA|TRBD2|16|TRBJ2-1|TRBV25-1
CASSPPGLAGFAEQFF
TGTGCCAGCAGCCCGCCTGGACTAGCGGGATTTGCTGAGCAGTTCTTC
>once|NA|12|TRBJ1-1|TRBV18
CASLLGGTEAFF
TGTGCCAGCTTGTTGGGGGGGACTGAAGCTTTCTTT
>NA|TRBD2|17|TRBJ2-2|TRBV2
CASSPYRLAGNTGELFF
TGTGCCAGCAGCCCCTATCGGCTAGCGGGAAACACCGGGGAGCTGTTTTTT
>NA|TRBD2|16|TRBJ2-1|TRBV7-6
CASSLSSGSSYNEQFF
TGTGCCAGCAGCTTATCGAGCGGGAGCTCCTACAATGAGCAGTTCTTC
>NA|NA|14|TRBJ2-7|TRBV6-2/TRBV6-3
CASRPIRVLYEQYF
TGTGCCAGCAGGCCTATCAGGGTACTCTACGAGCAGTACTTC
>NA|NA|15|TRBJ2-1|TRBV20-1
CSASVYGGPRNEQFF
TGCAGTGCTAGTGTCTATGGCGGGCCCCGCAATGAGCAGTTCTTC
>NA|NA|14|TRBJ1-1|TRBV19
CASSYRFMNTEAFF
TGTGCCAGTAGTTACAGGTTCATGAACACTGAAGCTTTCTTT
>NA|NA|14|TRBJ2-5|TRBV24-1
CATSDFGGLETQYF
TGTGCCACCAGTGATTTTGGGGGCTTAGAGACCCAGTACTTC
>few|TRBD1|17|TRBJ1-5|TRBV28
CASSFWSGTGKNQPQHF
TGTGCCAGCAGCTTCTGGTCGGGGACAGGGAAAAATCAGCCCCAGCATTTT
>NA|NA|14|TRBJ1-1|TRBV18
CASSLTTLATEAFF
TGTGCCAGCTCACTGACTACACTAGCCACTGAAGCTTTCTTT